The 29 T cell receptor beta chains listed next were all sequenced from one sample in a study of cytomegalovirus exposure and HLA in healthy donors. It was with 60 Vbeta and 13 Jbeta primers that the PCR ran. The repertoire was sequenced with immunoSEQ multiplex PCR; TCRdb's copy has only in-frame clones and lacks some. The sample carries about 160,000 clones, less than 80% recorded once. The sequencing input was PBMCs. These TCRs come from a middle-aged man in good health and CMV-seronegative.

The chain uses TRBV7-8 and TRBJ2-7; 9 bases fit TRBD2. The V gene end was trimmed by 2 bases and the J gene end by 3 bases; junction bases not matched to a gene: 14. The germline gives CDR1 SGHVS, CDR2 FQNEAQ. This CDR3 region has 18 residues. CDR3 region: CASSLREAGGTIGYEQYF. CDR3 in DNA: TGTGCCAGCAGCTTAAGGGAGGCGGGAGGGACCATAGGCTACGAGCAGTACTTC. The variable domain in full, completed from reference TRBV7-8 and TRBJ2-7, reads GAGVSQSPRYKVAKRGQDVALRCDPISGHVSLFWYQQALGQGPEFLTYFQNEAQLDKSGLPSDRFFAERPEGSVSTLKIQRTQQEDSAVYLCASSLREAGGTIGYEQYFGPGTRLTVT.

The rearrangement uses TRBV12-5 and TRBJ1-1; D uncertain. Germline V gene lookup returns CDR1 LGHNT and CDR2 FRNRAP. The CDR3 length is 14 residues. V lost 3 bases and J 1 base, leaving 9 bases between the germline ends. CDR3 DNA sequence: TGTGCTAGTGGTTTCGGACTATCGAACACTGAAGCTTTCTTT. Protein sequence: CASGFGLSNTEAFF.

This clone was picked up one time. One end of the junction is discordant with germline, which a read error may explain. CDR3 sequence reads: CASSLDRADTGELFF. CDR3 nucleotide sequence: TGCGCCAGCAGCTTGGACAGGGCGGACACCGGTGAGCTGTTTTTT. The V and J genes are TRBV5-1 and TRBJ2-2, with a weak D call TRBD1 (6 bases). The length of the CDR3 is 15 residues. CDR1 SGHRS and CDR2 YFSETQ come from the germline V gene.

J is TRBJ2-5 and V is TRBV5-1; the match to TRBD2 covers 8 bases. This CDR3 has 16 amino acids. Germline V gives CDR1 SGHRS, CDR2 YFSETQ. J lost 3 bases, V lost 0 bases, and 7 bases had no gene match. CDR3 in amino acids: CASSLAPAGAKETQYF. The CDR3 DNA is TGCGCCAGCAGCTTGGCCCCAGCGGGAGCAAAAGAGACCCAGTACTTC.

The V call is TRBV30, the J call TRBJ2-3, with 8 positions matching TRBD2. This CDR3 region has 14 residues. The germline V gene has CDR1 GTSNPN and CDR2 SVGIG (reference sequence). J gave up 4 bases and V 1 base, and 4 bases lay outside the gene matches. CDR3: CAWSEGTRSDTQYF. Here the CDR3 DNA reads TGTGCCTGGAGTGAAGGGACTAGGTCAGATACGCAGTATTTT.

This sequence joins TRBV10-3 and TRBJ2-5, with D unclear. Near its end, the DNA agrees better with TRBJ2-7, so the J call may be wrong. CDR1 and CDR2 (germline): ENHRY, SYGVKD. The CDR3 is 13 residues long. CDR3 protein: CAISDRSPYEQYF. The CDR3 DNA reads as TGTGCCATCAGTGACCGCTCCCCCTACGAGCAGTACTTC.

This clone was counted between two and nine times. The gene calls are TRBV7-2 and TRBJ2-7; a possible D gene is TRBD1 (5 bases). CDR1 SGHTA and CDR2 FQGNSA come from the germline V gene. The CDR3 consists of 13 residues. V lost 0 bases to trimming and J lost 11 bases, with 14 bases between them. Written as DNA, the CDR3 is TGTGCCAGCAGCTTAGCAGAAGACAGTTATAAGTACTTC. As protein: CASSLAEDSYKYF.

The chain combines TRBV6-5 with TRBJ1-2; perhaps TRBD1 as D (5 bases). In germline, CDR1 is MNHEY, CDR2 SVGAGI. V shed 0 bases and J shed 6 bases, with 5 bases lying between them. The CDR3 consists of 12 residues. Here the CDR3 reads CASSYSGDGYTF. The CDR3 DNA follows: TGTGCCAGCAGTTACTCAGGGGATGGCTACACCTTC.

This chain links TRBV7-2 with TRBJ2-7; the D is unclear. CDR1 and CDR2 (germline): SGHTA, FQGNSA. V gave up 1 base and J gave up 4 bases, with 17 bases separating them. The CDR3 spans 16 residues. The CDR3 loop reads CASSLDSTSTSYEQYF. The CDR3 DNA follows: TGTGCCAGCAGCTTAGATTCGACATCTACCTCTTACGAGCAGTACTTC.

The genes are TRBV5-1 and TRBJ1-1, with TRBD1 matching 10 bases. The CDR3 totals 14 residues. The germline V gene has CDR1 SGHRS and CDR2 YFSETQ. V gave up 0 bases and J gave up 6 bases; unmatched junction bases: 2. The CDR3 DNA sequence: TGCGCCAGCAGCTTGGCTGGACAGGGGGCTGAAGCTTTCTTT. Protein product: CASSLAGQGAEAFF.

This chain connects TRBV6-6 to TRBJ1-1; 8 nucleotides agree with TRBD1. The germline gives CDR1 MNHNY, CDR2 SVGAGI (reference sequence). J gave up 7 bases and V 0 bases, and 4 bases lay outside the gene matches. This CDR3 contains 14 residues. This CDR3 is CASSYSIGQGEAFF. CDR3 sequence (DNA): TGTGCCAGCAGTTACTCGATCGGACAGGGTGAAGCTTTCTTT.

V is TRBV6-5 and J is TRBJ2-2; possibly TRBD2 for D (5 bases). This CDR3 contains 14 residues. Trimming removed 2 bases at V and 8 bases at J, with 12 bases between. Germline loops: CDR1 MNHEY, CDR2 SVGAGI. The CDR3 loop reads CASSYAGGLGELFF. Written as DNA, the CDR3 is TGTGCCAGCAGTTACGCCGGCGGGCTTGGGGAGCTGTTTTTT.

CDR3 residues: CATQQDYSTDTQYF. The CDR3 DNA sequence: TGTGCCACCCAACAGGATTATAGCACAGATACGCAGTATTTT. The chain has TRBV2 and TRBJ2-3, with D maybe TRBD1 (5 bases). Germline loops: CDR1 SNHLY, CDR2 FYNNEI. There are 14 residues in the CDR3. Trimming took off 10 bases at V and 0 bases at J, with 14 bases between the two ends.

The chain couples TRBV7-6 to TRBJ2-2; D is perhaps TRBD2 (5 bases). Between the trimmed V and J ends, which lost 1 base and 5 bases, there was a span of 11 bases. The length of the CDR3 is 15 residues. Germline V gene lookup returns CDR1 SGHVS and CDR2 FNYEAQ. The CDR3 coding sequence is TGTGCCAGCAGCTTAGGGCCCCGCGGGACCGGGGAGCTGTTTTTT. Encoded protein: CASSLGPRGTGELFF. Looking up the rest from reference TRBV7-6 and TRBJ2-2 gives the full variable domain: GAGVSQSPRYKVTKRGQDVALRCDPISGHVSLYWYRQALGQGPEFLTYFNYEAQQDKSGLPNDRFSAERPEGSISTLTIQRTEQRDSAMYRCASSLGPRGTGELFFGEGSRLTVL.

This clone was counted between two and nine times. The chain uses TRBV27 and TRBJ1-1; D not certain. Trimming took 2 bases from V and 4 from J, leaving 8 bases between them. Germline V gene sequence: CDR1 MNHEY, CDR2 SMNVEV (reference sequence). This CDR3 has 13 amino acids. The CDR3 spells CASSLGRSTEAFF. Here the CDR3 DNA reads TGTGCCAGCAGTTTAGGGAGGAGCACTGAAGCTTTCTTT.

This clone was seen more than once but under ten times. The rearrangement links TRBV5-1 to TRBJ2-3, with D perhaps TRBD2 (7 bases). Germline values: CDR1 SGHRS, CDR2 YFSETQ. The V and J ends lost 1 base and 6 bases respectively, with 18 bases between them. The CDR3 loop spans 16 amino acids. The DNA for the CDR3 is TGCGCCAGCAGCTTGTATCCCGGAGGGGGGGAGGATACGCAGTATTTT. It encodes CASSLYPGGGEDTQYF.

V gene TRBV28 combines with J gene TRBJ2-3; 14 bases map to TRBD2. The V and J ends lost 8 bases and 4 bases, in that order; junction bases with no gene match: 8. The CDR3 spans 16 residues. Germline V gene sequence: CDR1 MDHEN, CDR2 SYDVKM. CDR3 sequence (DNA): TGTGCCAGCGAACCTCCGGGACTAGCGGGAGCAGATACGCAGTATTTT. It yields the protein CASEPPGLAGADTQYF.

This clone has more than one count but fewer than ten. The CDR3 nucleotides are TGCAGCGTTGTTTCATATGGCGGAAACTCCTACAATGAGCAGTTCTTC. It is translated as CSVVSYGGNSYNEQFF. V is TRBV29-1 and J is TRBJ2-1; D remains unclear. Germline loops: CDR1 SQVTM, CDR2 ANQGSEA. The CDR3 has 16 residues. V lost 4 bases and J lost 0, with 16 bases in between.

The chain carries TRBV10-3 and TRBJ1-5; D gene uncertain. The CDR3 loop spans 12 amino acids. V lost 10 bases and J 4 bases, leaving 11 bases between the germline ends. Germline CDR1 ENHRY, CDR2 SYGVKD. For the CDR3, the DNA is TGTGCCACCACCCCCGGGAATCAGCCCCAGCATTTT. Protein: CATTPGNQPQHF.

This clone has just one count. The V and J genes are TRBV18 and TRBJ2-5; 9 bases fit TRBD1. Gene TRBJ2-7 matches the end of the DNA better, so the J call may be wrong. Germline CDR1 is KGHSH and CDR2 is LQKENI. The CDR3 spans 15 residues. The CDR3 region has the DNA TGTGCCAGCTCACCAGGGACAGGGAACTCCTACGAGCAGTACTTC. As protein: CASSPGTGNSYEQYF.

In its sample, this clone was seen a few times. The chain combines TRBV18 with TRBJ2-7; TRBD1 agrees at 10 bases. The CDR3 totals 15 residues. The germline V gene encodes CDR1 KGHSH and CDR2 LQKENI. V was clipped by 3 bases and J by 2 bases; unmatched bases: 4. Here the CDR3 DNA reads TGTGCCAGCTCACCCGGACAGGGGGTGGCCTACGAGCAGTACTTC. This gives the protein CASSPGQGVAYEQYF.

This clone occurred a few times. V usage is TRBV7-7 and J usage is TRBJ1-5; perhaps TRBD1 as D (6 bases). The CDR3 loop spans 13 amino acids. Germline CDR1 and CDR2: SSHAT and FNYEAQ (reference sequence). This chain's CDR3 is CASSRGGNQPQHF. CDR3 sequence (DNA): TGTGCTAGCTCCCGAGGGGGAAATCAGCCCCAGCATTTT.

This clone has only a few counts. V and J are TRBV29-1 and TRBJ2-1; 9 nucleotides line up with TRBD2. Germline loops: CDR1 SQVTM, CDR2 ANQGSEA. V trimming: 7 bases; J trimming: 5 bases; junction bases outside the gene matches: 6. CDR3 length: 13 amino acids. CDR3 in DNA: TGCAGCGCCGCGCCTAGCGGGAACAATGAGCAGTTCTTC. Its protein product is CSAAPSGNNEQFF.

The V gene is TRBV9, the J gene TRBJ2-3; D not certain. V was shortened by 0 bases and J by 2 bases, with 7 bases between the two germline ends. The CDR3 totals 14 residues. Germline assignment: CDR1 SGDLS and CDR2 YYNGEE. CDR3 DNA: TGTGCCAGCAGCGTAGGGCAGTTCACAGATACGCAGTATTTT. Amino acids: CASSVGQFTDTQYF.

CDR3 amino acids: CAIWAGGLNEQFF. In nucleotides, the CDR3 is TGTGCCATCTGGGCGGGAGGCCTCAATGAGCAGTTCTTC. The rearrangement joins TRBV10-3 to TRBJ2-1, with 8 positions matching TRBD2. After removal of 8 bases from V and 6 bases from J, the junction contained 6 bases not matched to a gene. The CDR3 has 13 amino acids. Germline-derived CDR1 and CDR2 are ENHRY and SYGVKD.

This chain connects TRBV28 to TRBJ2-2; TRBD1 matches 7 bases. This CDR3 has 15 amino acids. Germline V gene lookup returns CDR1 MDHEN and CDR2 SYDVKM. The V and J ends lost 9 bases and 3 bases, in that order; junction bases with no gene match: 10. The CDR3 sequence is CASTTGTRDTGELFF. The CDR3 DNA reads as TGTGCCAGTACGACAGGGACCCGGGACACCGGGGAGCTGTTTTTT.

The chain uses TRBV6-6 and TRBJ2-5; 10 bases line up with TRBD2. CDR1 is MNHNY, CDR2 SVGAGI, per germline (reference sequence). The ends lost 5 bases at V and 2 bases at J; junction bases unmatched: 5. The CDR3 sequence is 15 residues long. The CDR3 protein is CASSLAGVLQETQYF. The CDR3 DNA reads as TGTGCCAGCAGTCTAGCGGGAGTGCTTCAAGAGACCCAGTACTTC.

The V call is TRBV30, the J call TRBJ2-3; 10 bases line up with TRBD2. The CDR3 is 17 residues long. CDR1 and CDR2 (germline): GTSNPN, SVGIG (reference sequence). The trim removed 0 bases at V and 3 bases at J, leaving 9 bases unmatched. The CDR3 nucleotides are TGTGCCTGGAGTGTAGCGCCACTAGCGGGGTTTACAGATACGCAGTATTTT. It translates to CAWSVAPLAGFTDTQYF.

The rearrangement links TRBV14 to TRBJ1-1; D possibly corresponds to TRBD1 (5 bases). The CDR3 loop spans 13 amino acids. Germline lookup yields CDR1 SGHDN and CDR2 FVKESK. V was trimmed by 1 base and J by 10 bases, leaving 13 bases between them. The DNA of the CDR3 is TGTGCCAGCAGCCAAGTAGGCAACGGGGGAGCTTTCTTT. Translation gives CASSQVGNGGAFF.